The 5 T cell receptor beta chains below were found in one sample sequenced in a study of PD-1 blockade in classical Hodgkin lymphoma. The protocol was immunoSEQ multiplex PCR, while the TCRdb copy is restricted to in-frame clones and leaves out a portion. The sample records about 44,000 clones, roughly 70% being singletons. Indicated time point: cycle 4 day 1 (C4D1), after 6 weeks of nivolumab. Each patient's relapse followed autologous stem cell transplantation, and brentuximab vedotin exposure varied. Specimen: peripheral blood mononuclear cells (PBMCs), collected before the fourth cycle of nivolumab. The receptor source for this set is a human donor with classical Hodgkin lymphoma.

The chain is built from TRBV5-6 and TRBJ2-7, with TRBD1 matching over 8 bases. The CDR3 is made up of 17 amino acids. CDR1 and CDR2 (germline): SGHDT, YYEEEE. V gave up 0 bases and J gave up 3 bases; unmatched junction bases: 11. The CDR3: CASSLGAGGLFNYEQYF. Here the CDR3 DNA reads TGTGCCAGCAGCTTGGGGGCAGGGGGCTTGTTTAACTACGAGCAGTACTTC.

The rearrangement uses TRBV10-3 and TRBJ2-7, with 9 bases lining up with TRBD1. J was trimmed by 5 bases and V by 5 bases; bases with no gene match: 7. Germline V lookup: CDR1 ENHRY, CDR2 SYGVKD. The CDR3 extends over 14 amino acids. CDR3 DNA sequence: TGTGCCATCAGTAAAGGACAGGGGTTAGACGAGCAGTACTTC. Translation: CAISKGQGLDEQYF.

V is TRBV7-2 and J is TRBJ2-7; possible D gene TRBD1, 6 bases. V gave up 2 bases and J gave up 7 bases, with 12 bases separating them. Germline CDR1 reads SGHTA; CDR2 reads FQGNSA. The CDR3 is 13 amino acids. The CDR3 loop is CASSLRGTGEQYF. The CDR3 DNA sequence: TGTGCCAGCAGCTTAAGGGGGACGGGGGAGCAGTACTTC.

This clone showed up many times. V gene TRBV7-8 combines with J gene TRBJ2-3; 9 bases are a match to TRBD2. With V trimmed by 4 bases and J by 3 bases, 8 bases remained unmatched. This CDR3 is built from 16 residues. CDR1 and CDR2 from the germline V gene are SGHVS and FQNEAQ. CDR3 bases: TGTGCCAGCAGCTCCCTAGGGGCGGGGGGGACAGATACGCAGTATTTT. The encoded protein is CASSSLGAGGTDTQYF.

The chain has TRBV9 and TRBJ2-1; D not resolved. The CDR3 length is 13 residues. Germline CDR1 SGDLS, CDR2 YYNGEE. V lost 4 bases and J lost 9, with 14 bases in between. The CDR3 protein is CASSPPGQFEQFF. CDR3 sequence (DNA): TGTGCCAGCAGCCCCCCGGGTCAATTTGAGCAGTTCTTC.